This T cell receptor (beta chain) was obtained from a study of control samples from healthy donors and cancer patients. This clone was recorded a few times. Trimming took 1 base from V and 1 from J, leaving 16 bases between them. The CDR3 totals 18 residues. CDR1 is MGHRA, CDR2 YSYEKL, per germline. Sequenced by immunoSEQ multiplex PCR; TCRdb stores in-frame clones only, minus some. Among about 140,000 clones, around 90% were seen once, and the ten largest hold just under 5%. The source material was blood. This chain uses TRBV4-1 with TRBJ2-2, with a tentative D call TRBD1 (6 bases). This clonotype originated in a young man in good health. For the CDR3, the DNA is TGCGCCAGCAGCCAAGGCCCCGCCCAGGGGTGGAACACCGGGGAGCTGTTTTTT. It encodes CASSQGPAQGWNTGELFF.